This is a list of T cell receptor beta chains from one sample in a study of blood T cell repertoires in COVID-19. Produced via immunoSEQ multiplex PCR; TCRdb's table is partial and in-frame only. The table shows about 220,000 clones, with roughly nine tenths occurring only once. The material sequenced was PBMCs or T cells enriched from blood (not recorded which). The origin of the receptors is a woman between 18 and 29 years old in a cohort exposed to, infected with or recovered from COVID-19 (not recorded which). Both conserved end residues are part of each CDR3. Each record gives: V gene, clone size, D gene, J gene, CDR3 protein, CDR3 DNA. A D gene is named only where the DNA matches it firmly. Where a row states a size, it is once, few, many or the class of an expanded clone; other rows omit it.

TRBV30,.,.,TRBJ1-1,CAWSTGDTEAFF,TGTGCCTGGAGTACGGGGGACACTGAAGCTTTCTTT
TRBV7-3,.,TRBD1,TRBJ1-3,CASSFTGGGGNTIYF,TGTGCCAGCAGCTTTACAGGGGGCGGTGGAAACACCATATATTTT
TRBV3-1/TRBV3-2,.,.,TRBJ1-1,CASSPDSAGGAFF,TGTGCCAGCAGCCCCGACAGCGCCGGTGGGGCTTTCTTT
TRBV7-9,.,.,TRBJ2-7,CASSLSGATYEQYF,TGTGCCAGCAGCTTGAGTGGGGCTACCTACGAGCAGTACTTC
TRBV4-2,.,.,TRBJ1-6,CASSQDSRRFNSPLHF,TGTGCCAGCAGCCAAGATTCTAGGCGTTTTAATTCACCCCTCCACTTT
TRBV6-5,.,.,TRBJ1-2,CASSYSGRLTGYTF,TGTGCCAGCAGTTACTCGGGCAGGCTTACCGGCTACACCTTC
TRBV6-5,.,TRBD1,TRBJ2-7,CASSPTPGQAYEQYF,TGTGCCAGCAGTCCAACGCCGGGACAGGCTTACGAGCAGTACTTC
TRBV18,.,.,TRBJ1-2,CASSPLDIRVDYGYTF,TGTGCCAGCTCACCATTAGACATCCGAGTTGACTATGGCTACACCTTC
TRBV9,.,TRBD2,TRBJ2-7,CASSVGTSGISEQYF,TGTGCCAGCAGCGTAGGGACTAGCGGGATAAGTGAGCAGTACTTC
TRBV7-2,once,.,TRBJ1-1,CASSETVNTEAFF,TGTGCCAGCAGTGAAACAGTGAACACTGAAGCTTTCTTT
TRBV7-8,.,.,TRBJ1-4,CASSLDWEKLFF,TGTGCCAGCAGCTTGGACTGGGAAAAACTGTTTTTT
TRBV24-1,.,.,TRBJ2-2,CATSPTITGELFF,TGTGCCACCAGCCCGACAATCACCGGGGAGCTGTTTTTT
TRBV3-1/TRBV3-2,once,.,TRBJ2-7,CASSQAGISYEQYF,TGTGCCAGCAGCCAAGCAGGAATCTCCTACGAGCAGTACTTC
TRBV7-6,.,TRBD2,TRBJ2-1,CASSSTGLEPNEQFF,TGTGCCAGCAGCTCCACGGGACTAGAGCCTAATGAGCAGTTCTTC
TRBV5-8,few,TRBD1,TRBJ1-4,CASSLWGYLGQSNEKLFF,TGTGCCAGCAGCTTGTGGGGTTACTTGGGACAGTCAAATGAAAAACTGTTTTTT
TRBV6-5,.,TRBD2,TRBJ2-3,CASRGLAGGTDTQYF,TGTGCCAGCAGGGGGCTAGCGGGGGGCACAGATACGCAGTATTTT
TRBV28,.,.,TRBJ1-5,CASSLREGPQHF,TGTGCCAGCAGTCTCAGGGAGGGGCCCCAGCATTTT
TRBV9,.,TRBD1,TRBJ1-1,CASSLGTATEAFF,TGTGCCAGCAGCCTCGGGACAGCTACTGAAGCTTTCTTT
TRBV10-3,.,TRBD1,TRBJ1-2,CAISAWDSEYGYTF,TGTGCCATCAGTGCATGGGACAGCGAATATGGCTACACCTTC
TRBV5-1,.,TRBD1,TRBJ2-2,CASSKDRKITGELFF,TGCGCCAGCAGCAAGGACAGGAAGATCACCGGGGAGCTGTTTTTT
TRBV7-8,.,.,TRBJ1-1,CASRKGRGTAIDVNTEAFF,TGTGCCAGCAGGAAAGGGCGGGGGACCGCTATAGATGTGAACACTGAAGCTTTCTTT
TRBV27,.,TRBD1,TRBJ2-1,CASSLQGAEQFF,TGTGCCAGCAGTCTGCAGGGGGCCGAGCAGTTCTTC